Following are 16 T cell receptor beta chains from one sample sequenced in a study of molecular identifiers for immune sequencing clone quantification. TCRdb passed the PCR reads through MiXCR, listing each CDR3 protein once. The table includes roughly 100,000 distinct CDR3 sequences, 35% detected once. Sequencing was done on a sample of naive CD8+ T cells from blood, with Jurkat cell RNA spiked in. This sample's subset: FACS-sorted CD8+CD4-CCR7+CD45RA+ naive T cells. Receptor source: a human donor in good health. Some libraries in this study had Jurkat cell RNA spiked in.

This clonotype was picked up a small number of times. This chain joins TRBV7-9 and TRBJ1-3, with D possibly being TRBD1 (6 bases). V lost 1 base, J lost 2 bases, and 9 bases lay in between. The V gene's germline CDR1 is SEHNR and CDR2 FQNEAQ (reference sequence). The CDR3 covers 15 residues. The CDR3 DNA reads as TGTGCCAGCAGCTTAGGGCGGACAGCTGGAAACACCATATATTTT. This sequence encodes CASSLGRTAGNTIYF.

On this clonotype itself: A much larger clone differs by one base, so this may be a read error. The V gene is TRBV20-1, the J gene TRBJ2-3; 9 bases match TRBD2. From germline, CDR1 is DFQATT and CDR2 SNEGSKA (reference sequence). The CDR3 sequence is 15 residues long. The ends lost 5 bases at V and 1 base at J; junction bases unmatched: 7. The CDR3 sequence is CSAGVASGGTDTQYF. In DNA form, the CDR3 reads TGCAGTGCTGGAGTGGCTAGCGGGGGCACAGATACGCAGTATTTT.

The rearrangement links TRBV29-1 to TRBJ2-1; possible D gene TRBD2, 6 bases. Germline V gene data show CDR1 as SQVTM and CDR2 as ANQGSEA. CDR3 length equals 12 residues. The V gene lost 7 bases and the J gene lost 9 bases, with 16 bases spanning the gap. CDR3 nucleotide sequence: TGCAGCGGGGGACGGGGGTTACGTGAGCAGTTCTTC. Translating it yields CSGGRGLREQFF.

The V gene is TRBV3-2, the J gene TRBJ2-1; the table calls TRBD2, which could not be checked here. TRBV3-2 is a listed pseudogene. This CDR3 spans 16 amino acids. The chain's CDR3 is CASSLLAGGLYNEQFF. The CDR3 nucleotides are TGTGCCAGCAGCCTCTTAGCGGGAGGGCTTTACAATGAGCAGTTCTTC.

The rearrangement links TRBV29-1 to TRBJ2-2; D might be TRBD2 (7 bases). Trimming left V 7 bases short and J 6 bases short, with 18 bases between. Germline CDR1 reads SQVTM; CDR2 reads ANQGSEA. This CDR3 is built from 14 residues. CDR3 nucleotide sequence: TGCAGCGCCACGGGGGGCTGGCGGCCCGGGGAGCTGTTTTTT. Translated: CSATGGWRPGELFF.

The chain carries TRBV4-3 and TRBJ2-7; D gene unclear. Trimming removed 1 base from V and 2 bases from J, with 9 bases in between. Germline CDR1 LGHNA, CDR2 YSLEER. The CDR3 consists of 14 residues. For the CDR3, the DNA is TGCGCCAGCAGCCAAGCTCGCCTAGCCTACGAGCAGTACTTC. Protein product: CASSQARLAYEQYF.

Notes on this clonotype: A clone one base away is much larger, so this may be a read error. The gene calls are TRBV5-1 and TRBJ2-5; a possible D gene is TRBD1 (5 bases). Per germline, CDR1 SGHRS and CDR2 YFSETQ. The CDR3 consists of 15 residues. The CDR3 loop is CASSLWYRRPEPQYF. CDR3 sequence (DNA): TGCGCCAGCAGCTTGTGGTACAGGAGACCAGAGCCCCAGTACTTC.

This chain links TRBV4-2 with TRBJ2-7; 7 bases fit TRBD2. The junction had 19 bases not matched to a gene; V was cut back by 4 bases and J by 4 bases. From germline, CDR1 is LGHNA and CDR2 YNFKEQ. This CDR3 is built from 18 residues. This CDR3 is CASSLPGRAAGVVYEQYF. The CDR3 DNA is TGTGCCAGCAGCCTGCCGGGAAGGGCGGCGGGAGTGGTTTACGAGCAGTACTTC.

This clonotype was seen only a few times. The genes are TRBV19 and TRBJ1-5; TRBD1 matches 10 bases. CDR3 length: 16 residues. The germline V gene encodes CDR1 LNHDA and CDR2 SQIVND (reference sequence). Unmatched junction bases numbered 7, after V lost 3 bases and J lost 5 bases. The CDR3 reads CASSIWTGGGDQPQHF. The CDR3 DNA follows: TGTGCCAGTAGTATTTGGACAGGGGGAGGGGATCAGCCCCAGCATTTT.

As for this clonotype: This clone may be a read error of a much larger clone one base away. A read error is likely, as this CDR3 ends without the conserved phenylalanine or tryptophan. V is TRBV5-1 and J is TRBJ1-1; a weak D match, TRBD1 (6 bases). CDR1 and CDR2 from the germline V gene are SGHRS and YFSETQ. V was cut by 3 bases and J by 6 bases, with 15 bases left in between. CDR3 length: 14 residues. The CDR3 region is CASSWLGGKAEAFL. CDR3 nucleotide sequence: TGCGCCAGCAGCTGGTTAGGGGGAAAGGCTGAAGCTTTCCTT.

This clonotype was detected ten times or more. J is TRBJ2-3 and V is TRBV12-3 or TRBV12-4, with D tentatively TRBD2 (6 bases). CDR3 length equals 15 residues. Deletions cut 4 bases from V and 5 bases from J, with 16 bases between. In DNA form, the CDR3 reads TGTGCCAGCAGTTACAGCGGAGGGGTGGTAGATACGCAGTATTTT. Its protein is CASSYSGGVVDTQYF.

The chain employs TRBV7-9 and TRBJ2-5, with D possibly being TRBD1 (5 bases). The CDR3 is 13 amino acids. CDR1 is SEHNR and CDR2 is FQNEAQ in the germline V gene (reference sequence). V lost 2 bases to trimming and J lost 9 bases, with 13 bases between them. This CDR3 is CASSLSGREPQYF. Here the CDR3 DNA reads TGTGCCAGCAGCTTATCAGGGCGTGAGCCCCAGTACTTC.

This clonotype has at least ten counts. This chain joins TRBV28 and TRBJ2-5; TRBD1 matches at 7 bases. V lost 8 bases and J lost 0; bases outside the gene matches: 0. The CDR3 is 12 residues long. The germline V gene has CDR1 MDHEN and CDR2 SYDVKM. CDR3 sequence (DNA): TGTGCCAGCGGACAGGACCAAGAGACCCAGTACTTC. It codes for CASGQDQETQYF.

On this clonotype itself: Here the CDR3 omits its conserved ending phenylalanine or tryptophan, so a read error is the likely source. The rearrangement uses TRBV4-2 and TRBJ2-7; TRBD2 aligns across 10 bases. V dropped 4 bases and J dropped 5; count of bases not matched to a gene: 11. The CDR3 loop spans 16 amino acids. The V gene's germline CDR1 is LGHNA and CDR2 YNFKEQ. The CDR3 spells CASSRPTSGDGDEQYI. In DNA form, the CDR3 reads TGTGCCAGCAGCCGCCCAACTAGCGGGGATGGAGACGAGCAGTACATC.

The gene calls are TRBV11-2 and TRBJ2-7; no reliable D call. CDR1 and CDR2 from the germline V gene are SGHAT and FQNNGV. The CDR3 totals 14 residues. Trimming stripped 3 bases from V and 3 bases from J, with 12 bases between. CDR3 bases: TGTGCCAGCAGCTTGGATCACACCCACTACGAGCAGTACTTC. This encodes CASSLDHTHYEQYF.

Only a few counts were recorded for this clonotype. The chain links TRBV29-1 to TRBJ2-1, with 8 bases that match TRBD2. Trimming removed 5 bases from V and 8 bases from J; junction bases left unmatched: 14. The CDR3 covers 15 residues. Germline V gene sequence: CDR1 SQVTM, CDR2 ANQGSEA. In DNA form, the CDR3 reads TGCAGCGTTCTTGGGAAAAGCGGGAGATTTGATGAGCAGTTCTTC. Translation: CSVLGKSGRFDEQFF.